The 24 T cell receptor beta chains in this list originate from one sample, sequenced in a study of response to subunit inactivated influenza vaccine. TCRdb reprocessed the RT-PCR reads via MiXCR and lists one record per CDR3 protein. The table shows fewer than 550,000 distinct CDR3 sequences, with over 25% occurring only once. The specimen comprised CD4+ T cells sorted from PBMCs, sampled 5 to 6 days after vaccination. These receptors originate from a man aged 50 or older who received an inactivated influenza vaccine.

The chain couples TRBV5-1 to TRBJ1-1, with 9 bases lining up with TRBD1. Trimming removed 4 bases from V and 7 bases from J; junction bases left unmatched: 8. The length of the CDR3 is 14 residues. Germline assignment: CDR1 SGHRS and CDR2 YFSETQ. CDR3 coding DNA: TGCGCCAGCAGCGACGGACAGGGGATGGTTGAAGCTTTCTTT. Protein: CASSDGQGMVEAFF.

The V call is TRBV5-1, the J call TRBJ2-5, with 8 positions matching TRBD1. CDR1 is SGHRS and CDR2 is YFSETQ in the germline V gene. Germline trimming cut 4 bases from V and 0 bases from J; bases unmatched to any gene: 2. The CDR3 consists of 14 residues. The CDR3 sequence is CASSAGQDQETQYF. CDR3 nucleotide sequence: TGCGCCAGCAGCGCGGGACAGGACCAAGAGACCCAGTACTTC. Full variable domain (rest looked up from reference TRBV5-1 and TRBJ2-5): KAGVTQTPRYLIKTRGQQVTLSCSPISGHRSVSWYQQTPGQGLQFLFEYFSETQRNKGNFPGRFSGRQFSNSRSEMNVSTLELGDSALYLCASSAGQDQETQYFGPGTRLLVL.

This clonotype showed up just a few times. The chain recombines TRBV6-1 with TRBJ2-7; 11 nucleotides agree with TRBD2. This CDR3 is built from 14 residues. Germline V CDR1 and CDR2: MNHNS, SASEGT. V dropped 5 bases and J dropped 2; count of bases not matched to a gene: 2. CDR3: CASSKTSGTYEQYF. The CDR3 nucleotides are TGTGCCAGCAGTAAGACTAGCGGGACCTACGAGCAGTACTTC.

The sample holds a few counts of this clonotype. The CDR3, as DNA: TGTGCCAGCAGCTCGGTTACGAAAACAGATACGCAGTATTTT. This gives the protein CASSSVTKTDTQYF. The genes are TRBV7-2 and TRBJ2-3; D is undetermined. V shed 4 bases and J shed 3 bases, with 11 bases lying between them. Germline V gene lookup returns CDR1 SGHTA and CDR2 FQGNSA. The CDR3 loop spans 14 amino acids.

The V and J genes are TRBV20-1 and TRBJ2-1; TRBD2 matches 8 bases. The CDR3 loop spans 14 amino acids. Germline V gives CDR1 DFQATT, CDR2 SNEGSKA (reference sequence). The V gene end was trimmed by 1 base and the J gene end by 9 bases; junction bases not matched to a gene: 8. The CDR3 is CSARGLTSGVEQFF. DNA for the CDR3: TGCAGTGCTAGAGGGCTAACTAGCGGTGTTGAGCAGTTCTTC.

This clonotype was detected only a few times. The chain's CDR3 is CASSPGVGDTQYF. In DNA, the CDR3 is TGTGCCAGCAGCCCCGGAGTAGGAGATACGCAGTATTTT. This rearrangement joins TRBV7-2 to TRBJ2-3; unclear D gene. Trimming took off 5 bases at V and 5 bases at J, with 11 bases between the two ends. CDR3 size: 13 residues. Germline CDR1 reads SGHTA; CDR2 reads FQGNSA.

This clonotype was detected only a few times. CDR3 sequence reads: CASSFRGFTDTQYF. As DNA, the CDR3 is TGTGCCAGCAGTTTCAGGGGTTTCACAGATACGCAGTATTTT. The chain uses TRBV28 and TRBJ2-3, with TRBD1 as a possible D gene (6 bases). Germline assignment: CDR1 MDHEN and CDR2 SYDVKM. The V end lost 3 bases, the J end lost 2 bases, and 9 bases lay between the germline ends. The CDR3 is 14 amino acids.

The gene calls are TRBV11-2 and TRBJ2-5, with 12 bases matching TRBD2. The V segment lost 0 bases and the J segment 4 bases; nucleotides outside the gene matches: 6. The CDR3 totals 17 residues. CDR1 is SGHAT and CDR2 is FQNNGV in the germline V gene. CDR3 in amino acids: CASSLETSGSVRETQYF. CDR3 DNA: TGTGCCAGCAGCTTAGAGACTAGCGGGAGCGTGAGAGAGACCCAGTACTTC.

This clonotype was recorded a few times. The chain recombines TRBV11-2 with TRBJ2-5; 10 nucleotides agree with TRBD2. The length of the CDR3 is 15 residues. V gave up 1 base and J gave up 2 bases; unmatched junction bases: 1. The germline CDR1 and CDR2 sequences are SGHAT and FQNNGV. The CDR3 sequence is CASSLGTSGQETQYF. In DNA, the CDR3 is TGTGCCAGCAGCTTAGGGACTAGCGGACAAGAGACCCAGTACTTC.

This clonotype turned up a few times. The rearrangement uses TRBV12-3 or TRBV12-4 and TRBJ1-2; TRBD1 is a possible D gene (5 bases). The CDR3 has 12 residues. The V end lost 8 bases, the J end lost 5 bases, and 12 bases lay between the germline ends. CDR3 DNA sequence: TGTGCCAGCGGGCAGGGTTGGTATGGCTACACCTTC. Amino acids: CASGQGWYGYTF.

This rearrangement joins TRBV12-3 or TRBV12-4 to TRBJ1-1, with a tentative D call TRBD1 (5 bases). Trimming took 3 bases from V and 5 from J, leaving 10 bases between them. The CDR3 is 13 residues long. DNA for the CDR3: TGTGCCAGCAGTTTCGGCAGGGTTACTGAAGCTTTCTTT. Encoded protein: CASSFGRVTEAFF.

This chain joins TRBV5-6 and TRBJ2-3; 9 bases map to TRBD1. CDR1 and CDR2 (germline): SGHDT, YYEEEE. This CDR3 is built from 16 residues. Trimming took 0 bases from V and 3 from J; bases not matched to a gene: 5. The CDR3 is CASSLAGTGLTDTQYF. CDR3 nucleotides: TGTGCCAGCAGCTTGGCCGGGACAGGGTTGACAGATACGCAGTATTTT.

V usage is TRBV11-2 and J usage is TRBJ2-2; the D call may be TRBD1 or TRBD2 (5 bases each). Deletions cut 5 bases from V and 5 bases from J, with 15 bases between. The CDR3 consists of 15 residues. Germline loops: CDR1 SGHAT, CDR2 FQNNGV. The DNA of the CDR3 is TGTGCCAGCAGCGTAACTATGGGGGAAACCGGGGAGCTGTTTTTT. Its translation is CASSVTMGETGELFF.

This clonotype appeared a few times. The genes are TRBV6-2 or TRBV6-3 and TRBJ2-6, with 7 bases aligning to TRBD1. J lost 0 bases, V lost 0 bases, and 5 bases had no gene match. CDR3 length: 18 amino acids. CDR1 is MNHEY, CDR2 SVGEGT, per germline. The CDR3 sequence is CASSYSGQVSSGANVLTF. The CDR3 nucleotides read TGTGCCAGCAGTTACTCAGGACAGGTCAGCTCTGGGGCCAACGTCCTGACTTTC.

The chain is built from TRBV20-1 and TRBJ1-4; 7 bases agree with TRBD1. CDR3 length equals 13 residues. J lost 7 bases, V lost 6 bases, and 8 bases had no gene match. Germline V gene lookup returns CDR1 DFQATT and CDR2 SNEGSKA (reference sequence). CDR3 bases: TGCAGTGCGACAGGGTCCGTGGCTGAAAAACTGTTTTTT. It encodes CSATGSVAEKLFF.

This clonotype was recorded a few times. The chain combines TRBV12-3 or TRBV12-4 with TRBJ1-5; D gene ambiguous. The CDR3 spans 12 residues. Trimming removed 5 bases at V and 9 bases at J, with 11 bases between. The CDR3 DNA reads as TGTGCCAGCAGTACGTCCCTTTGGCCCCAGCATTTT. Protein sequence: CASSTSLWPQHF.

The rearrangement joins TRBV6-1 to TRBJ1-5; D might be TRBD1 (6 bases). From germline, CDR1 is MNHNS and CDR2 SASEGT. The CDR3 sequence is 13 residues long. Trimming cost V 6 bases and J 7 bases, with 13 bases left between them. CDR3 sequence: CASRNTGNQPQHF. The DNA for the CDR3 is TGTGCCAGCAGAAATACAGGGAACCAGCCCCAGCATTTT.

The table lists this clonotype with a few counts. The chain is built from TRBV9 and TRBJ1-2, with a weak D call TRBD1 (5 bases). CDR1 and CDR2 from the germline V gene are SGDLS and YYNGEE. The CDR3 covers 10 residues. Trimming took 7 bases from V and 7 from J, leaving 8 bases between them. CDR3 protein: CASQGVGYTF. The CDR3 bases are TGTGCCAGCCAAGGGGTTGGCTACACCTTC.

This clonotype showed up many times. The chain links TRBV29-1 to TRBJ2-1, with 7 bases identical to TRBD2. With V trimmed by 4 bases and J by 7 bases, 7 bases remained unmatched. The CDR3 covers 13 residues. Germline V CDR1 and CDR2: SQVTM, ANQGSEA. The CDR3 is CSVAAGWENEQFF. CDR3 nucleotide sequence: TGCAGCGTTGCAGCGGGATGGGAGAATGAGCAGTTCTTC.

This clonotype showed up just a few times. This chain links TRBV7-8 with TRBJ2-7, with 8 bases aligning to TRBD1. The CDR3 runs to 14 residues. The ends lost 1 base at V and 5 bases at J; junction bases unmatched: 4. Germline assignment: CDR1 SGHVS and CDR2 FQNEAQ. CDR3 protein: CASSLGTGSDEQYF. In DNA, the CDR3 is TGTGCCAGCAGCTTAGGGACAGGGAGCGACGAGCAGTACTTC. Full variable domain (missing parts from reference TRBV7-8 and TRBJ2-7): GAGVSQSPRYKVAKRGQDVALRCDPISGHVSLFWYQQALGQGPEFLTYFQNEAQLDKSGLPSDRFFAERPEGSVSTLKIQRTQQEDSAVYLCASSLGTGSDEQYFGPGTRLTVT.

The chain combines TRBV7-2 with TRBJ1-1; tentative D call: TRBD1 (5 bases). Looked up from germline, CDR1 is SGHTA and CDR2 is FQGNSA. The V and J ends lost 5 bases and 5 bases respectively, with 15 bases between them. The CDR3 consists of 14 residues. This chain's CDR3 is CASSLGIRGTEAFF. The CDR3 nucleotides read TGTGCCAGCAGCCTTGGGATAAGGGGAACTGAAGCTTTCTTT.

This clonotype has only a few counts. The CDR3 bases are TGCAGTGCTATGACAGGGATCGTCCAAGAGACCCAGTACTTC. It translates to CSAMTGIVQETQYF. The chain combines TRBV20-1 with TRBJ2-5, with TRBD1 matching 7 bases. The CDR3 sequence is 14 residues long. V shed 4 bases, J shed 1 base, and the junction held 6 bases outside the gene matches. Germline-derived CDR1 and CDR2 are DFQATT and SNEGSKA (reference sequence).

This clonotype turned up a few times. The chain couples TRBV7-3 to TRBJ2-1; 7 bases align to TRBD1. The germline V gene encodes CDR1 SGHTA and CDR2 FQGTGA. V lost 2 bases, J lost 8 bases, and 15 bases stayed unmatched. The CDR3 loop spans 17 amino acids. The CDR3 protein is CASSLGTTGVRPDEQFF. DNA for the CDR3: TGTGCCAGCAGCTTAGGGACCACAGGGGTGCGCCCCGATGAGCAGTTCTTC.

This clonotype was seen at least ten times. The rearrangement uses TRBV7-2 and TRBJ1-6, with 7 bases that match TRBD1. This CDR3 has 14 residues. The germline CDR1 and CDR2 sequences are SGHTA and FQGNSA. Germline trimming cut 1 base from V and 9 bases from J; bases unmatched to any gene: 3. The CDR3 coding sequence is TGTGCCAGCAGCTTAGGTCCAGGGGGTTCACCCCTCCACTTT. This codes for CASSLGPGGSPLHF.